This T cell receptor (beta chain) was captured by sequencing in a study of blood T cell repertoires in COVID-19. In the original workflow: Estimated nucleated cell counts came from reference gene primer amplification. Assay used: immunoSEQ multiplex PCR; TCRdb lists only in-frame clones, some missing. V and J calls and clone size are copied from that table; D and trimming were computed from the DNA. The sample contains about 480,000 clones, approximately 87% of which appear only once. Germline loops: CDR1 SGHDT, CDR2 YYEEEE. The length of the CDR3 is 14 residues. The V and J ends lost 0 bases and 5 bases respectively, with 12 bases between them. Participants spanned ages about 18 to 90 years and resided in roughly 22 US areas.

The origin of this receptor is a woman aged 40 to 50 who had recovered from COVID-19. Sequencing used PBMCs or T cells enriched from blood (not recorded which). The J gene is TRBJ2-7, the V gene TRBV5-6, with D possibly TRBD1 on 5 matching bases. CDR3 DNA: TGTGCCAGCAGCTTGGTTAGGGGTTCCGACGAGCAGTACTTC. Its protein product is CASSLVRGSDEQYF.